The rows below give T cell receptor beta chains drawn from one sample of a study of T cells after yellow fever vaccination. One entry per CDR3 protein results from TCRdb running MiXCR on the 5' RACE reads. The sample lists about 340,000 distinct CDR3 sequences, around an eighth occurring once. This material consisted of CD4+ T cells sorted from PBMCs, taken 15 days after the yellow fever booster vaccination. These receptors all stem from a man younger than 35 who received the YFV17D yellow fever vaccine. The CDR3 runs from the conserved cysteine through the conserved F or W. A D gene is named only where the DNA matches it firmly. Where a row states a size, it is once, few, many or the class of an expanded clone; other rows omit it.

d_gene: TRBD2; abundance: -; len: 15; j_gene: TRBJ2-1; v_gene: TRBV9; CDR3nt: TGTGCCAGCAGCGTAGGGACTAGCGGGGGGAGCGAGCAGTTCTTC; CDR3aa: CASSVGTSGGSEQFF
d_gene: -; abundance: few; len: 11; j_gene: TRBJ2-5; v_gene: TRBV20-1; CDR3nt: TGCAGCCCCTCCGCAGGGGAGACCCAGTACTTC; CDR3aa: CSPSAGETQYF
d_gene: TRBD1; abundance: -; len: 15; j_gene: TRBJ1-1; v_gene: TRBV5-1; CDR3nt: TGCGCCAGCAGCTCCTTGGGACAGGGGAACACTGAAGCTTTCTTT; CDR3aa: CASSSLGQGNTEAFF
d_gene: -; abundance: many; len: 14; j_gene: TRBJ2-1; v_gene: TRBV4-3; CDR3nt: TGCGCCAGCAGCCAAGAGATTAGGATCAATGAGCAGTTCTTC; CDR3aa: CASSQEIRINEQFF
d_gene: -; abundance: -; len: 14; j_gene: TRBJ2-5; v_gene: TRBV24-1; CDR3nt: TGTGCCACCAGTGATGGGGATTGGGGAGAGACCCAGTACTTC; CDR3aa: CATSDGDWGETQYF
d_gene: TRBD1; abundance: -; len: 15; j_gene: TRBJ1-4; v_gene: TRBV19; CDR3nt: TGTGCCAGTAGTCCACAGGGGGCCGAGAGTGAAAAACTGTTTTTT; CDR3aa: CASSPQGAESEKLFF
d_gene: TRBD2; abundance: few; len: 15; j_gene: TRBJ2-3; v_gene: TRBV12-3/TRBV12-4; CDR3nt: TGTGCCAGCAAGGTTAGCGGGGCCCTAGGAGATACGCAGTATTTT; CDR3aa: CASKVSGALGDTQYF
d_gene: -; abundance: -; len: 15; j_gene: TRBJ2-7; v_gene: TRBV7-2; CDR3nt: TGTGCCAGCAGCCGAGAGCCCTGGGGAACCTACGAGCAGTACTTC; CDR3aa: CASSREPWGTYEQYF
d_gene: -; abundance: few; len: 14; j_gene: TRBJ1-1; v_gene: TRBV5-1; CDR3nt: TGCGCCAGCAGCTTTCAGTCGGAGCACACTGAAGCTTTCTTT; CDR3aa: CASSFQSEHTEAFF
d_gene: TRBD2; abundance: -; len: 16; j_gene: TRBJ2-1; v_gene: TRBV4-2; CDR3nt: TGTGCCAGCAGCCCCAGCGGGGGCCGCTCCTACAATGAGCAGTTCTTC; CDR3aa: CASSPSGGRSYNEQFF
d_gene: -; abundance: -; len: 14; j_gene: TRBJ1-6; v_gene: TRBV27; CDR3nt: TGTGCCAGCGGGTTTGGTGGGGTCGGGTCACCCCTCCACTTT; CDR3aa: CASGFGGVGSPLHF
d_gene: TRBD1; abundance: few; len: 17; j_gene: TRBJ1-3; v_gene: TRBV28; CDR3nt: TGTGCCACCCCGGGACAGGGGGCGATGGAGAGAGGAAACACCATATATTTT; CDR3aa: CATPGQGAMERGNTIYF
d_gene: -; abundance: -; len: 15; j_gene: TRBJ1-1; v_gene: TRBV11-2; CDR3nt: TGTGCCAGCAGCTTCACAGGGAACATGAACACTGAAGCTTTCTTT; CDR3aa: CASSFTGNMNTEAFF
d_gene: -; abundance: -; len: 16; j_gene: TRBJ1-2; v_gene: TRBV3-1; CDR3nt: TGTGCCAGCAGCCAATCCCAACAGTACGGGGTTTATGGCTACACCTTC; CDR3aa: CASSQSQQYGVYGYTF
d_gene: -; abundance: few; len: 15; j_gene: TRBJ2-5; v_gene: TRBV9; CDR3nt: TGTGCCAGCAGCGTAGCTCCTACAAACCAAGAGACCCAGTACTTC; CDR3aa: CASSVAPTNQETQYF
d_gene: TRBD2; abundance: few; len: 15; j_gene: TRBJ2-3; v_gene: TRBV7-2; CDR3nt: TGTGCCAGCAGCTTAGTAGCGGGGGGGCCGGATACGCAGTATTTT; CDR3aa: CASSLVAGGPDTQYF
d_gene: -; abundance: few; len: 14; j_gene: TRBJ1-3; v_gene: TRBV2; CDR3nt: TGTGCCAGCAGTGAAGGTCATCGAAGAAACACCATATATTTT; CDR3aa: CASSEGHRRNTIYF
d_gene: -; abundance: many; len: 13; j_gene: TRBJ1-1; v_gene: TRBV10-3; CDR3nt: TGTGCCATCAGTGGGCAAGAGAACACTGAAGCTTTCTTT; CDR3aa: CAISGQENTEAFF
d_gene: -; abundance: -; len: 11; j_gene: TRBJ1-2; v_gene: TRBV30; CDR3nt: TGTGCCTGGACTCCGGGAAGGGGCTACACCTTC; CDR3aa: CAWTPGRGYTF
d_gene: -; abundance: -; len: 13; j_gene: TRBJ1-1; v_gene: TRBV19; CDR3nt: TGTGCCAGCCTCCTTGGGGGGCGGACTGAAGCTTTCTTT; CDR3aa: CASLLGGRTEAFF
d_gene: -; abundance: many; len: 14; j_gene: TRBJ2-1; v_gene: TRBV12-3/TRBV12-4; CDR3nt: TGTGCCAGCAGTTCCTCGGTTACGGGCAATGAGCAGTTCTTC; CDR3aa: CASSSSVTGNEQFF
d_gene: -; abundance: -; len: 15; j_gene: TRBJ2-6; v_gene: TRBV20-1; CDR3nt: TGCAGTGCTAGAGGACAGACCTCTGGGGCCAACGTCCTGACTTTC; CDR3aa: CSARGQTSGANVLTF
d_gene: TRBD2; abundance: few; len: 15; j_gene: TRBJ2-3; v_gene: TRBV20-1; CDR3nt: TGCAGTGCTATCGGGACTAGCGGTGGCACAGATACGCAGTATTTT; CDR3aa: CSAIGTSGGTDTQYF
d_gene: -; abundance: -; len: 14; j_gene: TRBJ1-4; v_gene: TRBV4-3; CDR3nt: TGCGCCAGCAGCCAGGGAAGGGGGGGAGAAAAACTGTTTTTT; CDR3aa: CASSQGRGGEKLFF
d_gene: -; abundance: -; len: 11; j_gene: TRBJ2-5; v_gene: TRBV20-1; CDR3nt: TGCAGTGCTTGGGTTTGGGAGACCCAGTACTTC; CDR3aa: CSAWVWETQYF
d_gene: -; abundance: many; len: 13; j_gene: TRBJ2-1; v_gene: TRBV5-1; CDR3nt: TGCGCCAGCAGTGCCGACTTTTACAATGAGCAGTTCTTC; CDR3aa: CASSADFYNEQFF
d_gene: -; abundance: many; len: 13; j_gene: TRBJ1-2; v_gene: TRBV30; CDR3nt: TGTGCCTGGAAACGAGACCGCCCCTATGGCTACACCTTC; CDR3aa: CAWKRDRPYGYTF
d_gene: TRBD1; abundance: -; len: 16; j_gene: TRBJ2-3; v_gene: TRBV4-1; CDR3nt: TGCGCCAGCAGCCGATCCGTCGGACAGGGTATAGATACGCAGTATTTT; CDR3aa: CASSRSVGQGIDTQYF
d_gene: -; abundance: few; len: 15; j_gene: TRBJ1-2; v_gene: TRBV29-1; CDR3nt: TGCAGCGTAACCCCAACTTCGGCAGGACCCTCCGGCTACACCTTC; CDR3aa: CSVTPTSAGPSGYTF
d_gene: -; abundance: few; len: 15; j_gene: TRBJ1-2; v_gene: TRBV4-3; CDR3nt: TGCGCCAGCAGCCAAGATACCTACAGGGAAGATGGCTACACCTTC; CDR3aa: CASSQDTYREDGYTF
d_gene: TRBD2; abundance: few; len: 15; j_gene: TRBJ2-1; v_gene: TRBV7-9; CDR3nt: TGTGCCAGCAGCCTGGCGGGGGGGGCCCACAATGAGCAGTTCTTC; CDR3aa: CASSLAGGAHNEQFF
d_gene: -; abundance: -; len: 10; j_gene: TRBJ1-1; v_gene: TRBV29-1; CDR3nt: TGCAGCTATGCGGACACTGAAGCTTTCTTT; CDR3aa: CSYADTEAFF
d_gene: -; abundance: -; len: 15; j_gene: TRBJ2-5; v_gene: TRBV6-2/TRBV6-3; CDR3nt: TGTGCCAGCAGCCAGACTGCCGGCTTGGTTGGGACCCAGTACTTC; CDR3aa: CASSQTAGLVGTQYF
d_gene: -; abundance: few; len: 13; j_gene: TRBJ1-4; v_gene: TRBV15; CDR3nt: TGTGCCACCAGCAGAAGCACGAATGAAAAACTGTTTTTT; CDR3aa: CATSRSTNEKLFF
d_gene: -; abundance: few; len: 16; j_gene: TRBJ1-5; v_gene: TRBV21-1; CDR3nt: TGTGCCAGCAGAAGAAACAGGGAGTGGTGCAATCAGCCCCAGCATTTT; CDR3aa: CASRRNREWCNQPQHF
d_gene: TRBD1; abundance: -; len: 13; j_gene: TRBJ1-1; v_gene: TRBV2; CDR3nt: TGTGCCAGCAGTACAGGGGCCGGGACTGAAGCTTTCTTT; CDR3aa: CASSTGAGTEAFF
d_gene: -; abundance: many; len: 12; j_gene: TRBJ2-2; v_gene: TRBV7-6; CDR3nt: TGTGCCAGCAGCACGGACGCCGGGGAGCTGTTTTTT; CDR3aa: CASSTDAGELFF
d_gene: TRBD2; abundance: -; len: 16; j_gene: TRBJ2-3; v_gene: TRBV18; CDR3nt: TGTGCCAGCTCGCCGTCCCTCGCGGGGGGGCAAGATACGCAGTATTTT; CDR3aa: CASSPSLAGGQDTQYF